Here is one TCR beta chain with its context. What it binds is not known. PCR primers comprised 60 Vbeta and 13 Jbeta primers. The table came from immunoSEQ multiplex PCR; TCRdb's copy has only in-frame clones and leaves some out. This table has some 110,000 clones, roughly 77% appearing once. This record belongs to a study of cytomegalovirus exposure and HLA in healthy donors. Findings and caveats of the study: Among donors in an Asian-associated ancestry cluster, a later analysis reportedly found fewer N-insertions than the roughly 610-donor mean. According to reports, the classifier identified cytomegalovirus status with high specificity and sensitivity. In a later analysis, the majority of CMV-associated beta chains seemingly showed HLA restriction.

The sample was PBMCs. This TCR was recovered from a man aged 50 or older in good health and CMV-seropositive.

The CDR3 sequence is CASRSGLNTGELFF. CDR3 sequence (DNA): TGCGCCAGCAGATCGGGACTCAACACCGGGGAGCTGTTTTTT. The chain couples TRBV5-1 to TRBJ2-2; maybe TRBD2 (6 bases). Per the germline V gene, CDR1 is SGHRS and CDR2 is YFSETQ. V lost 5 bases to trimming and J lost 2 bases, with 10 bases between them. The CDR3 consists of 14 residues.